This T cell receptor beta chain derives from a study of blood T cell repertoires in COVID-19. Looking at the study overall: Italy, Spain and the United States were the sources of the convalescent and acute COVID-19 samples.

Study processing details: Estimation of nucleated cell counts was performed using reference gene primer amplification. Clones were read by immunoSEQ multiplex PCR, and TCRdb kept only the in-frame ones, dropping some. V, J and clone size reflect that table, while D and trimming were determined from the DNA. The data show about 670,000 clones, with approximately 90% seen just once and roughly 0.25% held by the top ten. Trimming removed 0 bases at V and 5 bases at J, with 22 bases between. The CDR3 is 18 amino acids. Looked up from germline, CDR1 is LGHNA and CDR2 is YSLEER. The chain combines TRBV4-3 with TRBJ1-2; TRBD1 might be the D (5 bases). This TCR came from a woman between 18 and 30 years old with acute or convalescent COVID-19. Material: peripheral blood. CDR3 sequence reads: CASSQEGGTLGIMYGYTF. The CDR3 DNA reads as TGCGCCAGCAGCCAAGAGGGAGGGACCCTTGGGATCATGTATGGCTACACCTTC.